The rows below give T cell receptor beta chains drawn from one sample of a study of CD8+ T cells in alopecia areata. The data were produced by immunoSEQ multiplex PCR, yet TCRdb's version contains in-frame clones alone and is incomplete. This repertoire shows about 180,000 clones, approximately 51% found once; its top ten account for about a tenth. The specimen was CD8+ T cells sorted from blood, collected between weeks 51 and 54, from a patient treated with tofacitinib. The receptors were sampled from a human donor with alopecia areata. Both conserved end residues are part of each CDR3. A D gene is named only where the DNA matches it firmly. The size entry is marked missing in some rows and otherwise reads once, few, many or a size class.

cdr3_nt	cdr3_aa	d_call	v_call	j_call	clone_size
TGTGCCAGCAGCCAAGGCCCAAGGTCCGGGATCACTGAAGCTTTCTTT	CASSQGPRSGITEAFF	.	TRBV14	TRBJ1-1	.
TGTGCCAGCAGTTTGGTCGGGGGTTTGTTCGAGACCCAGTACTTC	CASSLVGGLFETQYF	.	TRBV27	TRBJ2-5	.
TGTGCCAGCGCAAGCGGGGACAATGAGCAGTTCTTC	CASASGDNEQFF	TRBD2	TRBV6-5	TRBJ2-1	.
TGTGCCAGCAGCTTATCAGTAACCTACGAGCAGTACTTC	CASSLSVTYEQYF	.	TRBV11-2	TRBJ2-7	once
TGCAGCGTTGAAGAGACAGGTCGGGGCGGCTATGGCTACACCTTC	CSVEETGRGGYGYTF	.	TRBV29-1	TRBJ1-2	.
TGTGCCAGCAGCTTGATCGGGGTCGGGGAGCTGTTTTTT	CASSLIGVGELFF	.	TRBV5-4	TRBJ2-2	.
TGCGCCAGCGGTCGCGACATATACAATGAGCAGTTCTTC	CASGRDIYNEQFF	.	TRBV5-1	TRBJ2-1	.
TGTGCCAGCAAGCCCGCCGGGGCCAATGGCTACACCTTC	CASKPAGANGYTF	.	TRBV5-4	TRBJ1-2	.
TGTGCCAGCAATCTTGGGACTAGCGGGGTCCCAGATACGCAGTATTTT	CASNLGTSGVPDTQYF	TRBD2	TRBV6-4	TRBJ2-3	.
TGTGCCAGCAGCTTATCGTCAGCCACCGGGGAGCTGTTTTTT	CASSLSSATGELFF	.	TRBV7-8	TRBJ2-2	.
TGTGCCAGCAGGCCCCGGGCTAGCGGGGGCCACGAGCAGTACTTC	CASRPRASGGHEQYF	TRBD2	TRBV6-4	TRBJ2-7	once
TGTGCCAGCAGTTACCGGGAAACCCCCAGGGAGACCCAGTACTTC	CASSYRETPRETQYF	.	TRBV6-5	TRBJ2-5	.
TGCAGCGCCCTATACAATGAGCAGTTCTTC	CSALYNEQFF	.	TRBV29-1	TRBJ2-1	few
TGTGCCAGCAGCGTCTTCACAGATACGCAGTATTTT	CASSVFTDTQYF	.	TRBV9	TRBJ2-3	.